The rows below give T cell receptor beta chains drawn from one sample of a study of CDR3 diversity in severe acne. Each CDR3 protein gets one entry after TCRdb re-called the PCR reads with MiXCR. The sample lists under 100,000 distinct CDR3 sequences, roughly half occurring once. The sequenced sample was blood. The receptors shown here come from a male donor in good health, serving as a control. Both conserved end residues are part of each CDR3.

cdr3_aa v_call
CASSVNGNNQPQHF TRBV27
CASSSSPWSGELFFGEGSYEQYF TRBV7-9
CASRPGLAGATGELFF TRBV11-1
CASSLVGHSEQYF TRBV7-9
CASSPLVGTEAFF TRBV4-2
CASSSDRAPGYTF TRBV2
CSARDIKGGNQPQHF TRBV20-1
CASSISLYGYTF TRBV19
CASKQERDTEAFF TRBV2
CSAVLGQGSETIYF TRBV20-1
CASSYTRDSYEQYF TRBV6-5
CSAFREETQYF TRBV20-1
CSGFGPREAFF TRBV29-1
CASSPGTKEYEQYF TRBV9
CSVRTSVADTQYF TRBV29-1
CASSLVWGAGETQYF TRBV11-2
CASSRGNYGYTF TRBV2
CASSDTSGSTEAFF TRBV6-4
CASSSSRAGMNSPLHF TRBV7-9
CASAMDRRNYGYTF TRBV5-4
CASSLIRLASTDTQYF TRBV27
CASSISREQFF TRBV19
CSVEGRLGNGYTF TRBV29-1
CASTTGGGGEQYF TRBV28